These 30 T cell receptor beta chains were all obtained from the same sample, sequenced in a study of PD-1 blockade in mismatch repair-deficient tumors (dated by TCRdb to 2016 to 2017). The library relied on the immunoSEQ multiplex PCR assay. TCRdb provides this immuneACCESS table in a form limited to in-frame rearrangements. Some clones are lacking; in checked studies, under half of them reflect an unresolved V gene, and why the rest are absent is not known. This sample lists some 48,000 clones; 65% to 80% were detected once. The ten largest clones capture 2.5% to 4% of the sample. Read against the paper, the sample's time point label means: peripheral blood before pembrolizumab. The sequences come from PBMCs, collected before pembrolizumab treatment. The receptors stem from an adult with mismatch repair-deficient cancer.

Here the CDR3 reads CASSLLSRGSYNEQFF. In DNA, the CDR3 is TGTGCCAGCAGTTTATTGAGCAGGGGGTCCTACAATGAGCAGTTCTTC. J is TRBJ2-1 and V is TRBV27, with TRBD1 matching 7 bases. The germline V gene has CDR1 MNHEY and CDR2 SMNVEV (reference sequence). The CDR3 extends over 16 amino acids. With V trimmed by 1 base and J by 1 base, 4 bases remained unmatched.

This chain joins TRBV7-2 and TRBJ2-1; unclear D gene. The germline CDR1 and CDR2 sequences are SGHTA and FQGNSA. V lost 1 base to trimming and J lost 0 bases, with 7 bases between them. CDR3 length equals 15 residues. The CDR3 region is CASSLGGVSYNEQFF. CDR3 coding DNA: TGTGCCAGCAGCTTAGGTGGCGTCTCCTACAATGAGCAGTTCTTC.

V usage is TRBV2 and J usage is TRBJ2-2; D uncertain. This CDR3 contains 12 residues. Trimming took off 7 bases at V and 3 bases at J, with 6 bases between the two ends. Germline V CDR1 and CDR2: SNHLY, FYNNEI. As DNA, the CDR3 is TGTGCCAGCACGCTTGACACCGGGGAGCTGTTTTTT. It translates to CASTLDTGELFF.

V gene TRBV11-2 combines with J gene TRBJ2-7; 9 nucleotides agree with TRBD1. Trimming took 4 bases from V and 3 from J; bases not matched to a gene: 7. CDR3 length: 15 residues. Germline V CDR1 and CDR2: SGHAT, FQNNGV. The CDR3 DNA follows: TGTGCCAGCAGCTGGGAACCGACAGGGGGCTACGAGCAGTACTTC. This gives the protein CASSWEPTGGYEQYF.

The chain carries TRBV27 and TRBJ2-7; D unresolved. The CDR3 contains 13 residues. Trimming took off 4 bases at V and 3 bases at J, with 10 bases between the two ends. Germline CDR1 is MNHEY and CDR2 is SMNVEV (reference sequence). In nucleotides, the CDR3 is TGTGCCAGCAGTTCAGGTCTTTTCTACGAGCAGTACTTC. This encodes CASSSGLFYEQYF.

The CDR3 bases are TGTGCCAGCAGCTTACCGGGACAGACCTACGAGCAGTACTTC. Translating it yields CASSLPGQTYEQYF. The rearrangement joins TRBV5-6 to TRBJ2-7; 7 nucleotides match TRBD1. This CDR3 spans 14 amino acids. Germline V gene sequence: CDR1 SGHDT, CDR2 YYEEEE. J was trimmed by 2 bases and V by 2 bases; bases with no gene match: 4.

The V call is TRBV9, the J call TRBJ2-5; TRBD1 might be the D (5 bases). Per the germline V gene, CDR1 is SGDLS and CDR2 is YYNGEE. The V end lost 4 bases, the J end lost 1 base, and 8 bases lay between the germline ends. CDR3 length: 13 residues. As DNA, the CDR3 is TGTGCCAGCAGCCGAGACAGCCAAGAGACCCAGTACTTC. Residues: CASSRDSQETQYF.

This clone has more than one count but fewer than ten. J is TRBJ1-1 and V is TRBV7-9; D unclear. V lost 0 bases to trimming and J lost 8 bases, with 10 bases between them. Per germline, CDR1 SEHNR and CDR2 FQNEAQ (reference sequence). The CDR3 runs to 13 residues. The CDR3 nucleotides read TGTGCCAGCAGCTTAGCGGCGTCAGCCGAAGCTTTCTTT. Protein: CASSLAASAEAFF. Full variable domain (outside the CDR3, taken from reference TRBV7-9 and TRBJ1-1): DTGVSQNPRHKITKRGQNVTFRCDPISEHNRLYWYRQTLGQGPEFLTYFQNEAQLEKSRLLSDRFSAERPKGSFSTLEIQRTEQGDSAMYLCASSLAASAEAFFGQGTRLTVV.

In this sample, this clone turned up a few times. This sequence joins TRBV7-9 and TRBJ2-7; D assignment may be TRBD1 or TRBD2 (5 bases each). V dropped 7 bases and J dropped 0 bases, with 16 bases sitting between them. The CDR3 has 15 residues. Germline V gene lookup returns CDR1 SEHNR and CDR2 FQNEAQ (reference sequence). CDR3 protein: CASIPSGTGSYEQYF. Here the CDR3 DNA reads TGTGCCAGCATTCCTAGTGGGACGGGCTCCTACGAGCAGTACTTC.

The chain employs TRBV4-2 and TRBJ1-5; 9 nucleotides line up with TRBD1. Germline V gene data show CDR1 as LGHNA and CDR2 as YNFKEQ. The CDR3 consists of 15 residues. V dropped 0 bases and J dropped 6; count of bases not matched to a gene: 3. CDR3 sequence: CASSQEGTGTQPQHF. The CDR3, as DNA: TGTGCCAGCAGCCAAGAGGGGACAGGGACTCAGCCCCAGCATTTT.

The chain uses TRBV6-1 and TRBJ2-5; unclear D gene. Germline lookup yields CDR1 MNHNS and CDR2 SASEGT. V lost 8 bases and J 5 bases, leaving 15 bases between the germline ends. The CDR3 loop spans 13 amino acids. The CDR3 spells CASRDSGHETQYF. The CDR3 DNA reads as TGTGCCAGCCGAGACTCAGGTCACGAGACCCAGTACTTC.

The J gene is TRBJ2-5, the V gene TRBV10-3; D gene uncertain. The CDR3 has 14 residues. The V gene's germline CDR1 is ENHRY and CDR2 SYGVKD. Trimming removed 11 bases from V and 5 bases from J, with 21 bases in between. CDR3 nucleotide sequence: TGTGCCTCCGGCGATGGCCCCGCAGGTGAGACCCAGTACTTC. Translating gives CASGDGPAGETQYF.

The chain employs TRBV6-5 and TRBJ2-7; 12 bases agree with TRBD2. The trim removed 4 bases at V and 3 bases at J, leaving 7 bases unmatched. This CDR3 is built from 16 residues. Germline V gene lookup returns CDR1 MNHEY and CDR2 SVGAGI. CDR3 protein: CASSSGTSGPYYEQYF. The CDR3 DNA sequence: TGTGCCAGCAGTTCCGGGACTAGCGGGCCTTACTACGAGCAGTACTTC.

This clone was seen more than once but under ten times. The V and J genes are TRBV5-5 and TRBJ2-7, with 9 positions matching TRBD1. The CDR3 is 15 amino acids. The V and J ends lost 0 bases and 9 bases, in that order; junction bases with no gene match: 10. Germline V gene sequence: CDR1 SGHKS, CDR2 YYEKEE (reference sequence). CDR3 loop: CASSLGETGGRVQYF. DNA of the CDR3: TGTGCCAGCAGCTTGGGGGAGACAGGGGGTCGTGTGCAGTACTTC. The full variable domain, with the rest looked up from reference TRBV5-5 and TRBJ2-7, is DAGVTQSPTHLIKTRGQQVTLRCSPISGHKSVSWYQQVLGQGPQFIFQYYEKEERGRGNFPDRFSARQFPNYSSELNVNALLLGDSALYLCASSLGETGGRVQYFGPGTRLTVT.

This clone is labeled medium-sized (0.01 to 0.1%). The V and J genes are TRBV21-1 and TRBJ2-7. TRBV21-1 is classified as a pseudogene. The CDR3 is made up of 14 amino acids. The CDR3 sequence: CASSPLGPPTEQYF. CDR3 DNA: TGTGCCAGCAGCCCTTTAGGGCCCCCTACCGAGCAGTACTTC.

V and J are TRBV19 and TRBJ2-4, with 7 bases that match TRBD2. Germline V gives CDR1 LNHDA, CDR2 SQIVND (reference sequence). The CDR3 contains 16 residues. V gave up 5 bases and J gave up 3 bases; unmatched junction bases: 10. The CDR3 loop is CASSSRLAKSKNIQYF. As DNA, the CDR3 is TGTGCCAGTAGTTCCAGACTAGCTAAGAGCAAAAACATTCAGTACTTC. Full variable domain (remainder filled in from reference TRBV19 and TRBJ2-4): DGGITQSPKYLFRKEGQNVTLSCEQNLNHDAMYWYRQDPGQGLRLIYYSQIVNDFQKGDIAEGYSVSREKKESFPLTVTSAQKNPTAFYLCASSSRLAKSKNIQYFGAGTRLSVL.

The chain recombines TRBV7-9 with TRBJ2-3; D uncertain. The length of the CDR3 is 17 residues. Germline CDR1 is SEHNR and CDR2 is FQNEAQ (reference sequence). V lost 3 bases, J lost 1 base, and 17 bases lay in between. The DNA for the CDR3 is TGTGCCAGCAGCTTGGCCCTACTCGGTTCACGCACAGATACGCAGTATTTT. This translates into CASSLALLGSRTDTQYF. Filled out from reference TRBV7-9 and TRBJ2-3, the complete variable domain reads DTGVSQNPRHKITKRGQNVTFRCDPISEHNRLYWYRQTLGQGPEFLTYFQNEAQLEKSRLLSDRFSAERPKGSFSTLEIQRTEQGDSAMYLCASSLALLGSRTDTQYFGPGTRLTVL.

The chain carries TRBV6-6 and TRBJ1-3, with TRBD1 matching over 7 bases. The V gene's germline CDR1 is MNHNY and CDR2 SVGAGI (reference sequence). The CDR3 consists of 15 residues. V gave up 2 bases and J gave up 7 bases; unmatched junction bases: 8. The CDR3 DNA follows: TGTGCCAGCAGTTACCTTACAGGGGCCACGAACACCATATATTTT. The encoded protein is CASSYLTGATNTIYF.

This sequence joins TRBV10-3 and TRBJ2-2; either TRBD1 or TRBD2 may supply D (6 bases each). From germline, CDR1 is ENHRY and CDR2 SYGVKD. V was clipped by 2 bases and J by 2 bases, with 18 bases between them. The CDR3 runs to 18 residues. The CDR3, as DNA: TGTGCCATCAGTGAGCCAGTTTCCGGGGGCTTCAACACCGGGGAGCTGTTTTTT. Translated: CAISEPVSGGFNTGELFF.

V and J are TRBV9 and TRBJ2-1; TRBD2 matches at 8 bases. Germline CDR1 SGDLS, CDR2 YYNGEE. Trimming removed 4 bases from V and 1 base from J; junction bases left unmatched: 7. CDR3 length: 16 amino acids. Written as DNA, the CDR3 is TGTGCCAGCAGCCTCCTCCCGGGAGGGTCCTACAATGAGCAGTTCTTC. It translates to CASSLLPGGSYNEQFF. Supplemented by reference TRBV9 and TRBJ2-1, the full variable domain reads DSGVTQTPKHLITATGQRVTLRCSPRSGDLSVYWYQQSLDQGLQFLIQYYNGEERAKGNILERFSAQQFPDLHSELNLSSLELGDSALYFCASSLLPGGSYNEQFFGPGTRLTVL.

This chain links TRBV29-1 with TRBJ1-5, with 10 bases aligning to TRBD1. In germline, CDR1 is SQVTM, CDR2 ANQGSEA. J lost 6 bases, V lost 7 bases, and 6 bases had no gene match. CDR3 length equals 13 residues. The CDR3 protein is CSGGQGKGQPQHF. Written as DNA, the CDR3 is TGCAGCGGGGGACAGGGGAAGGGTCAGCCCCAGCATTTT.

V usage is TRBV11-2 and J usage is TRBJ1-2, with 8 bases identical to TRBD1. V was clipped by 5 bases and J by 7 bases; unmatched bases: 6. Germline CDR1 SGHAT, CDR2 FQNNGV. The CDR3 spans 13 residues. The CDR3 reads CASSLGQGGGYTF. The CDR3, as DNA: TGTGCCAGCAGCCTAGGACAGGGCGGTGGCTACACCTTC.

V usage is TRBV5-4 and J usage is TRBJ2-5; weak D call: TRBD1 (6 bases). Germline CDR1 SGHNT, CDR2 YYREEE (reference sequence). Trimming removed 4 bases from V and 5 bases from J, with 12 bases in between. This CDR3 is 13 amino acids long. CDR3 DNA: TGTGCCAGCAGCCCTGGACAGTCGGAGACCCAGTACTTC. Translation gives CASSPGQSETQYF. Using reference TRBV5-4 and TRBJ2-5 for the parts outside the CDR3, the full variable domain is ETGVTQSPTHLIKTRGQQVTLRCSSQSGHNTVSWYQQALGQGPQFIFQYYREEENGRGNFPPRFSGLQFPNYSSELNVNALELDDSALYLCASSPGQSETQYFGPGTRLLVL.

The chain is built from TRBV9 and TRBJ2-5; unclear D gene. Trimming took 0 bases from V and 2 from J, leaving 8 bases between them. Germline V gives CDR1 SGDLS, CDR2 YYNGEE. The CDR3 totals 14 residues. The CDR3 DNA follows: TGTGCCAGCAGCGTAGTCCCAGAGCAAGAGACCCAGTACTTC. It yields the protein CASSVVPEQETQYF.

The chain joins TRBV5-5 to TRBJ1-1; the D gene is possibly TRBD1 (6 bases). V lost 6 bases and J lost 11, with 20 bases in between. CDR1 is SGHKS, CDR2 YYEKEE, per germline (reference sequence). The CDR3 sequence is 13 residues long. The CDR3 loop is CASTTAPGDGAFF. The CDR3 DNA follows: TGTGCCAGCACCACGGCTCCAGGGGACGGGGCTTTCTTT.

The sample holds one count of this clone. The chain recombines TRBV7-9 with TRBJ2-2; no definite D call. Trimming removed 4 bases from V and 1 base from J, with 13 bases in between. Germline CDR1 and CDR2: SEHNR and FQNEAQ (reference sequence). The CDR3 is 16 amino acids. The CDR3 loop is CASSSRTPGNTGELFF. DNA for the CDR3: TGTGCCAGCAGCTCCAGGACCCCTGGGAACACCGGGGAGCTGTTTTTT. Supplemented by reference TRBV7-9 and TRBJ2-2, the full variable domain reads DTGVSQNPRHKITKRGQNVTFRCDPISEHNRLYWYRQTLGQGPEFLTYFQNEAQLEKSRLLSDRFSAERPKGSFSTLEIQRTEQGDSAMYLCASSSRTPGNTGELFFGEGSRLTVL.

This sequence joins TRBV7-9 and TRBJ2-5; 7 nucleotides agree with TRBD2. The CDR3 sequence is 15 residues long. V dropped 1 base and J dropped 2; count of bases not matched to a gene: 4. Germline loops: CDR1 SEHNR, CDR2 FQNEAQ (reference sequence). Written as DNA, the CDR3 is TGTGCCAGCAGCTTAGGGAGCGGGGATCAAGAGACCCAGTACTTC. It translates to CASSLGSGDQETQYF.

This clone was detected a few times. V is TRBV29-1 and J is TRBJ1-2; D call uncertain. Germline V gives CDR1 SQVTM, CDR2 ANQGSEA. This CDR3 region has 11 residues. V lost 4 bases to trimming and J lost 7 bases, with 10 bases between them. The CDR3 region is CSVGFSRGYTF. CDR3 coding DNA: TGCAGCGTTGGGTTTTCCCGTGGCTACACCTTC. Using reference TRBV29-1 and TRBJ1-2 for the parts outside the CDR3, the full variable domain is SAVISQKPSRDICQRGTSLTIQCQVDSQVTMMFWYRQQPGQSLTLIATANQGSEATYESGFVIDKFPISRPNLTFSTLTVSNMSPEDSSIYLCSVGFSRGYTFGSGTRLTVV.

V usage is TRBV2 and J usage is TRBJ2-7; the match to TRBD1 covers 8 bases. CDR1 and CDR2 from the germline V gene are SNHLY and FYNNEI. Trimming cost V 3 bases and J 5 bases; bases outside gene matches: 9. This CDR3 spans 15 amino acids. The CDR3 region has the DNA TGTGCCAGCAGTGAGAGCCCAGGGGGCGTCGACGAGCAGTACTTC. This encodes CASSESPGGVDEQYF. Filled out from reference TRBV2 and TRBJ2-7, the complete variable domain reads EPEVTQTPSHQVTQMGQEVILRCVPISNHLYFYWYRQILGQKVEFLVSFYNNEISEKSEIFDDQFSVERPDGSNFTLKIRSTKLEDSAMYFCASSESPGGVDEQYFGPGTRLTVT.

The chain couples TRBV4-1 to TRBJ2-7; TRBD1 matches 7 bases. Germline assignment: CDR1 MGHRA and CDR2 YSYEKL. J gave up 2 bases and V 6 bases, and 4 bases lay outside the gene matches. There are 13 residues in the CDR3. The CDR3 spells CASSGQGAYEQYF. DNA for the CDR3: TGCGCCAGCAGTGGGCAGGGGGCCTACGAGCAGTACTTC.